These 3 T cell receptor beta chains came from one sample sequenced in a study of T cell responses to AZD1222 COVID-19 vaccine. Using immunoSEQ multiplex PCR, the repertoire was profiled, and TCRdb retains in-frame clones only, with some absent. The sample holds some 140,000 clones, roughly nine tenths seen once. The source material was peripheral blood, sampled on day 0 of AZD1222 vaccination. These receptors originate from an adult in good health.

V is TRBV4-3 and J is TRBJ1-1; possible D gene TRBD1, 5 bases. Germline V gives CDR1 LGHNA, CDR2 YSLEER. V was trimmed by 5 bases and J by 1 base, leaving 11 bases between them. The CDR3 covers 14 residues. In DNA, the CDR3 is TGCGCCAGCAGCGAAACAGGATGGAACACTGAAGCTTTCTTT. Its translation is CASSETGWNTEAFF.

The chain combines TRBV19 with TRBJ2-7, with 10 bases that match TRBD2. In germline, CDR1 is LNHDA, CDR2 SQIVND (reference sequence). This CDR3 is 15 amino acids long. Trimming cost V 5 bases and J 4 bases; bases outside gene matches: 8. The chain's CDR3 is CASSGLAGGLYEQYF. The CDR3 region has the DNA TGTGCCAGTAGTGGTTTAGCGGGAGGATTATACGAGCAGTACTTC.

This clone was seen just once. The V gene is TRBV3-1 (or the pseudogene TRBV3-2), the J gene TRBJ1-2; tentative D call: TRBD1 (5 bases). The V end was cut by 3 bases, the J end by 6 bases, with 17 bases between. CDR1 LGHDT and CDR2 YNNKEL come from the germline V gene (reference sequence). The CDR3 has 15 amino acids. The CDR3 bases are TGTGCCAGCAGCCAGGCCCTTAGGGGAAGGGATGGCTACACCTTC. Translation: CASSQALRGRDGYTF.